Shown below are 26 T cell receptor beta chains from a single sample sequenced in a study of blood T cell repertoires in COVID-19. Libraries were prepared by immunoSEQ multiplex PCR; TCRdb keeps only in-frame clonotypes and omits some of them. The repertoire holds 45,000 to 60,000 clones, with over 90% as singletons. Sequencing was performed on peripheral blood. These receptors were obtained from a middle-aged man with acute or convalescent COVID-19.

This sequence joins TRBV11-2 and TRBJ2-7; possibly TRBD1 for D (5 bases). CDR3 length: 17 residues. The germline V gene has CDR1 SGHAT and CDR2 FQNNGV. V lost 4 bases to trimming and J lost 4 bases, with 23 bases between them. The CDR3 nucleotides read TGTGCCAGCAGCTCCAACCCAAGGGGCCCAACCTCATACGAGCAGTACTTC. It is translated as CASSSNPRGPTSYEQYF. The entire variable domain, with the rest obtained from reference TRBV11-2 and TRBJ2-7, is as follows: EAGVAQSPRYKIIEKRQSVAFWCNPISGHATLYWYQQILGQGPKLLIQFQNNGVVDDSQLPKDRFSAERLKGVDSTLKIQPAKLEDSAVYLCASSSNPRGPTSYEQYFGPGTRLTVT.

This chain joins TRBV19 and TRBJ1-1; TRBD1 aligns across 7 bases. Per germline, CDR1 LNHDA and CDR2 SQIVND (reference sequence). The junction had 4 bases not matched to a gene; V was cut back by 1 base and J by 5 bases. This CDR3 region has 14 residues. This chain's CDR3 is CASSIVAGGTEAFF. CDR3 DNA sequence: TGTGCCAGTAGTATAGTGGCAGGGGGTACTGAAGCTTTCTTT.

CDR3 residues: CASSLGSGGGYTF. Here the CDR3 DNA reads TGTGCCAGCAGCTTAGGGTCCGGTGGTGGCTACACCTTC. The chain employs TRBV11-3 and TRBJ1-2; the D is unclear. This CDR3 region has 13 residues. Germline values: CDR1 SGHNT, CDR2 YENEEA. With 1 base removed from V and 7 bases from J, the gap between germline ends came to 10 bases.

The chain uses TRBV12-3 or TRBV12-4 and TRBJ1-1; D unclear. This CDR3 has 13 amino acids. Trimming shortened V by 6 bases and J by 4 bases, and 12 bases separated the two germline ends. CDR3 sequence reads: CASRRGWSTEAFF. The CDR3 region has the DNA TGTGCCAGCAGGAGAGGTTGGAGCACTGAAGCTTTCTTT.

The gene calls are TRBV6-5 and TRBJ2-7; 7 positions match TRBD2. The CDR3 length is 14 residues. V lost 5 bases and J lost 2; bases outside the gene matches: 6. Germline loops: CDR1 MNHEY, CDR2 SVGAGI. CDR3 sequence (DNA): TGTGCCAGCAGTCGGCTAGCGGAGGCCTACGAGCAGTACTTC. It codes for CASSRLAEAYEQYF.

This clone occurred once. This chain connects TRBV2 to TRBJ2-7, with D possibly matching TRBD1 (6 bases). The ends were cut back, 2 bases at V and 2 bases at J, with 10 bases in the middle. CDR3 size: 14 residues. Germline V gene data show CDR1 as SNHLY and CDR2 as FYNNEI. The CDR3 bases are TGTGCCAGCAGTGAATCCGGACAGACCTACGAGCAGTACTTC. Its protein is CASSESGQTYEQYF. The full variable domain, its missing parts supplied by reference TRBV2 and TRBJ2-7, is EPEVTQTPSHQVTQMGQEVILRCVPISNHLYFYWYRQILGQKVEFLVSFYNNEISEKSEIFDDQFSVERPDGSNFTLKIRSTKLEDSAMYFCASSESGQTYEQYFGPGTRLTVT.

The CDR3 loop is CASSFRTSGRAIDEQFF. Here the CDR3 DNA reads TGTGCCAGCAGCTTTCGGACTAGCGGGAGGGCAATAGATGAGCAGTTCTTC. The V gene is TRBV5-8, the J gene TRBJ2-1; 15 bases are shared with TRBD2. The V and J ends lost 2 bases and 8 bases, in that order; junction bases with no gene match: 8. Germline values: CDR1 SGHTS, CDR2 YDEGEE. The CDR3 sequence is 17 residues long.

As DNA, the CDR3 is TGCGCCAGCAGCCGCGGAATTACCTCGCCAGTTGAGCAGTTCTTC. It yields the protein CASSRGITSPVEQFF. The chain uses TRBV4-3 and TRBJ2-1; D unresolved. Germline CDR1 is LGHNA and CDR2 is YSLEER. The CDR3 length is 15 residues. V was shortened by 4 bases and J by 9 bases, with 19 bases between the two germline ends.

The V and J genes are TRBV6-2 or TRBV6-3 and TRBJ2-6; 12 bases fit TRBD1. This CDR3 is 19 amino acids long. V lost 4 bases to trimming and J lost 1 base; unmatched junction nucleotides: 8. Germline CDR1 reads MNHEY; CDR2 reads SVGEGT. CDR3 coding DNA: TGTGCCAGCAGTTCGATGGGGACAGGGGGCTTGTCTGGGGCCAACGTCCTGACTTTC. Protein: CASSSMGTGGLSGANVLTF.

The V and J genes are TRBV3-1 (or the pseudogene TRBV3-2) and TRBJ2-1; D is uncertain. Germline CDR1 is LGHDT and CDR2 is YNNKEL (reference sequence). The V gene lost 0 bases and the J gene lost 9 bases, with 18 bases spanning the gap. The CDR3 extends over 16 amino acids. CDR3 region: CASSQDIASRSGEQFF. The CDR3 nucleotides read TGTGCCAGCAGCCAAGATATAGCATCCAGATCGGGTGAGCAGTTCTTC.

The chain's CDR3 is CATSRGRTSYEQYF. As DNA, the CDR3 is TGTGCCACCAGCAGGGGGAGGACATCCTACGAGCAGTACTTC. The chain employs TRBV15 and TRBJ2-7; maybe TRBD2 (6 bases). Germline CDR1 reads LNHNV; CDR2 reads YYDKDF (reference sequence). V shed 3 bases and J shed 1 base, with 10 bases lying between them. This CDR3 comprises 14 residues. Full variable domain (outside the CDR3, taken from reference TRBV15 and TRBJ2-7): DAMVIQNPRYQVTQFGKPVTLSCSQTLNHNVMYWYQQKSSQAPKLLFHYYDKDFNNEADTPDNFQSRRPNTSFCFLDIRSPGLGDTAMYLCATSRGRTSYEQYFGPGTRLTVT.

The rearrangement joins TRBV29-1 to TRBJ2-7; no definite D call. The V gene lost 3 bases and the J gene lost 2 bases, with 11 bases spanning the gap. The CDR3 has 13 residues. CDR1 is SQVTM and CDR2 is ANQGSEA in the germline V gene. Here the CDR3 DNA reads TGCAGCGTTGAGGGCGAAGCCCCCTACGAGCAGTACTTC. This gives the protein CSVEGEAPYEQYF.

V usage is TRBV9 and J usage is TRBJ1-6; D not resolved. This CDR3 region has 15 residues. Trimming took off 3 bases at V and 7 bases at J, with 14 bases between the two ends. Germline loops: CDR1 SGDLS, CDR2 YYNGEE. CDR3 sequence: CASSAAGSWNSPLHF. The CDR3 DNA reads as TGTGCCAGCAGCGCGGCGGGTTCTTGGAATTCACCCCTCCACTTT.

The chain is built from TRBV5-1 and TRBJ1-4; the D is unclear. V was pared by 2 bases and J by 6 bases, with 8 bases between. The CDR3 loop spans 13 amino acids. Germline CDR1 reads SGHRS; CDR2 reads YFSETQ. The CDR3 bases are TGCGCCAGCAGCTTCGAGGGAGATGAAAAACTGTTTTTT. Translation gives CASSFEGDEKLFF.

The chain is built from TRBV24-1 and TRBJ2-1; TRBD1 might be the D (6 bases). The V end lost 8 bases, the J end lost 7 bases, and 17 bases lay between the germline ends. The CDR3 loop spans 14 amino acids. CDR1 and CDR2 from the germline V gene are KGHDR and SFDVKD. CDR3 sequence reads: CATKGQWGSNEQFF. CDR3 bases: TGTGCCACCAAAGGACAGTGGGGTAGTAATGAGCAGTTCTTC.

The chain joins TRBV13 to TRBJ2-7; 8 positions agree with TRBD1. The CDR3 spans 14 residues. The J segment lost 0 bases and the V segment lost 5 bases, leaving 3 bases of the junction unmatched. The germline V gene has CDR1 PRHDT and CDR2 FYEKMQ (reference sequence). The CDR3 spells CASSHRGSSYEQYF. CDR3 in DNA: TGTGCCAGCAGCCACAGGGGGAGCTCCTACGAGCAGTACTTC.

The V call is TRBV9, the J call TRBJ2-3, with D possibly TRBD2 on 6 matching bases. V gave up 0 bases and J gave up 1 base, with 15 bases separating them. Germline values: CDR1 SGDLS, CDR2 YYNGEE. There are 17 residues in the CDR3. The CDR3: CASSVATGDLRTDTQYF. The DNA of the CDR3 is TGTGCCAGCAGCGTAGCTACGGGGGACTTACGCACAGATACGCAGTATTTT. Filled out from reference TRBV9 and TRBJ2-3, the complete variable domain reads DSGVTQTPKHLITATGQRVTLRCSPRSGDLSVYWYQQSLDQGLQFLIQYYNGEERAKGNILERFSAQQFPDLHSELNLSSLELGDSALYFCASSVATGDLRTDTQYFGPGTRLTVL.

The J gene is TRBJ1-2, the V gene TRBV23-1; D call uncertain. TRBV23-1 is designated an ORF whose function remains uncertain. This CDR3 spans 16 amino acids. V lost 3 bases, J lost 4 bases, and 18 bases lay in between. CDR3 protein: CASSHPRGRKIYGYTF. The CDR3 DNA follows: TGCGCCAGCAGTCACCCGAGAGGTAGAAAAATCTATGGCTACACCTTC.

J is TRBJ2-7 and V is TRBV6-5; 7 positions match TRBD2. The CDR3 sequence is 14 residues long. The V gene's germline CDR1 is MNHEY and CDR2 SVGAGI. The V gene end was trimmed by 6 bases and the J gene end by 2 bases; junction bases not matched to a gene: 7. The CDR3 protein is CASSPRAGAYEQYF. The CDR3 nucleotides are TGTGCCAGCAGCCCCAGGGCGGGAGCCTACGAGCAGTACTTC.

The chain employs TRBV5-1 and TRBJ2-2; 11 bases map to TRBD1. The V segment lost 4 bases and the J segment 4 bases; nucleotides outside the gene matches: 3. CDR3 length: 15 amino acids. CDR1 is SGHRS, CDR2 YFSETQ, per germline. The CDR3 nucleotides read TGCGCCAGCAGCCAAGGGACAGGGGGCACCGGGGAGCTGTTTTTT. It codes for CASSQGTGGTGELFF.

The rearrangement links TRBV5-6 to TRBJ2-5; D remains unclear. This CDR3 spans 14 amino acids. With 3 bases removed from V and 2 bases from J, the gap between germline ends came to 11 bases. Germline assignment: CDR1 SGHDT and CDR2 YYEEEE. The CDR3 nucleotides are TGTGCCAGCAGCTGGGCCCGCAGGCAAGAGACCCAGTACTTC. Residues: CASSWARRQETQYF.

In nucleotides, the CDR3 is TGTGCCACCAGTGATCCAAAGACAGACTCTGGAAACACCATATATTTT. Translating it yields CATSDPKTDSGNTIYF. The rearrangement links TRBV24-1 to TRBJ1-3; maybe TRBD1 (5 bases). CDR1 is KGHDR, CDR2 SFDVKD, per germline. V lost 3 bases and J lost 0, with 11 bases in between. This CDR3 comprises 16 residues.

The chain joins TRBV7-7 to TRBJ1-1, with D possibly matching TRBD1 (5 bases). Trimming stripped 2 bases from V and 1 base from J, with 14 bases between. The CDR3 extends over 16 amino acids. Germline CDR1 is SSHAT and CDR2 is FNYEAQ (reference sequence). CDR3 sequence: CASSLLSTVENTEAFF. The DNA of the CDR3 is TGTGCCAGCAGCTTACTATCGACAGTAGAGAACACTGAAGCTTTCTTT.

The V gene is TRBV10-2, the J gene TRBJ2-3, with a tentative D call TRBD2 (7 bases). V was clipped by 8 bases and J by 0 bases, with 15 bases between them. From germline, CDR1 is WSHSY and CDR2 SAAADI. The CDR3 length is 15 residues. Here the CDR3 reads CASGGGLVSTDTQYF. The CDR3 region has the DNA TGCGCCAGCGGGGGGGGCTTAGTTAGCACAGATACGCAGTATTTT.

The V and J genes are TRBV20-1 and TRBJ2-3, with TRBD2 as a possible D gene (5 bases). The V and J ends lost 3 bases and 2 bases respectively, with 15 bases between them. CDR1 is DFQATT and CDR2 is SNEGSKA in the germline V gene (reference sequence). The CDR3 extends over 15 amino acids. The CDR3 bases are TGCAGTGCTAGTTCTTTGCGGGCCCCCACAGATACGCAGTATTTT. Amino acid sequence: CSASSLRAPTDTQYF.

The chain couples TRBV3-1 (or the pseudogene TRBV3-2) to TRBJ1-1, with a tentative D call TRBD1 (6 bases). CDR1 and CDR2 from the germline V gene are LGHDT and YNNKEL (reference sequence). Trimming left V 3 bases short and J 0 bases short, with 8 bases between. The CDR3 is 14 amino acids. The CDR3 nucleotides are TGTGCCAGCAGCCAGGGGGCCATGAACACTGAAGCTTTCTTT. Residues: CASSQGAMNTEAFF.